These 27 T cell receptor beta chains share one sample of origin, sequenced in a study of T cell changes during pregnancy in multiple sclerosis (dated by TCRdb to between 2019 and 2020). The library was obtained by the immunoSEQ multiplex PCR assay. The table comes from immuneACCESS by way of TCRdb, which keeps in-frame sequences with V and J called. Part of the clones is missing from these tables; in studies checked, under half for an unresolved V gene and the rest for unknown reasons. Here the sample has fewer than 110,000 clones; 80% to 95% occur a single time. Together, the top ten hold 3.1% of the sample. Sequences were derived from peripheral blood, sampled in the second trimester of pregnancy. Every receptor here comes from a female donor with multiple sclerosis, enrolled in a pregnancy study.

This chain uses TRBV2 with TRBJ2-7, with 7 bases matching TRBD1. The J segment lost 3 bases and the V segment lost 1 base, leaving 3 bases of the junction unmatched. Germline V gene lookup returns CDR1 SNHLY and CDR2 FYNNEI. The CDR3 has 14 amino acids. The CDR3 is CASSEGRGNYEQYF. Written as DNA, the CDR3 is TGTGCCAGCAGTGAAGGCAGGGGGAACTACGAGCAGTACTTC.

V usage is TRBV5-4 and J usage is TRBJ2-1; the match to TRBD2 covers 9 bases. The CDR3 is made up of 16 amino acids. The trim removed 4 bases at V and 3 bases at J, leaving 8 bases unmatched. Germline V gene data show CDR1 as SGHNT and CDR2 as YYREEE (reference sequence). This CDR3 reads CASSRSSTSGYNEQFF. As DNA, the CDR3 is TGTGCCAGCAGCCGGTCTTCGACTAGCGGCTACAATGAGCAGTTCTTC.

V and J are TRBV9 and TRBJ2-7; 11 positions agree with TRBD2. The V and J ends lost 0 bases and 5 bases, in that order; junction bases with no gene match: 7. The CDR3 is 16 amino acids. CDR1 SGDLS and CDR2 YYNGEE come from the germline V gene. The CDR3 region has the DNA TGTGCCAGCAGCGTAGTCCAACTAGCGGGAGTAAACGAGCAGTACTTC. Residues: CASSVVQLAGVNEQYF.

The chain employs TRBV7-9 and TRBJ2-1; 8 bases fit TRBD2. The CDR3 runs to 17 residues. V was clipped by 5 bases and J by 6 bases; unmatched bases: 15. The V gene's germline CDR1 is SEHNR and CDR2 FQNEAQ (reference sequence). CDR3 nucleotide sequence: TGTGCCAGCAGCCTCCTTCGAATAGCGGGATCGGGCAATGAGCAGTTCTTC. It encodes CASSLLRIAGSGNEQFF.

The chain carries TRBV25-1 and TRBJ2-1, with TRBD2 matching 7 bases. Losses at the gene ends were 6 bases for V and 9 bases for J; bases not matched to a gene: 8. This CDR3 spans 13 amino acids. Per germline, CDR1 MGHDK and CDR2 SYGVNS. CDR3 amino acids: CASRLTWGGEQFF. For the CDR3, the DNA is TGTGCCAGCAGACTTACTTGGGGGGGTGAGCAGTTCTTC.

This chain joins TRBV27 and TRBJ2-5, with D possibly being TRBD2 (6 bases). This CDR3 has 14 residues. V gave up 5 bases and J gave up 5 bases, with 15 bases separating them. Germline-derived CDR1 and CDR2 are MNHEY and SMNVEV (reference sequence). The DNA of the CDR3 is TGTGCCAGCAGTAGTAGCACGGGGAGGGAGACCCAGTACTTC. Protein sequence: CASSSSTGRETQYF.

This clone has only a few counts. The V gene is TRBV9, the J gene TRBJ1-1; D gene ambiguous. Per germline, CDR1 SGDLS and CDR2 YYNGEE. The CDR3 spans 13 residues. Trimming shortened V by 0 bases and J by 0 bases, and 3 bases separated the two germline ends. In DNA, the CDR3 is TGTGCCAGCAGCGTAGACATGAACACTGAAGCTTTCTTT. Translating it yields CASSVDMNTEAFF.

The chain employs TRBV5-6 and TRBJ2-7; 8 nucleotides agree with TRBD2. Germline values: CDR1 SGHDT, CDR2 YYEEEE. The CDR3 runs 15 residues. V lost 0 bases, J lost 0 bases, and 2 bases stayed unmatched. CDR3 DNA: TGTGCCAGCAGCTTGGCGGGGGGGAGCTCCTACGAGCAGTACTTC. Its protein is CASSLAGGSSYEQYF.

This chain connects TRBV29-1 to TRBJ1-4, with D hard to call. The germline CDR1 and CDR2 sequences are SQVTM and ANQGSEA. CDR3 length: 10 amino acids. V shed 7 bases and J shed 4 bases, with 4 bases lying between them. The DNA of the CDR3 is TGCAGCGCTAGTAATGAAAAACTGTTTTTT. Translation gives CSASNEKLFF.

The J gene is TRBJ1-2, the V gene TRBV18, with D hard to call. V lost 8 bases and J lost 4, with 8 bases in between. The germline V gene encodes CDR1 KGHSH and CDR2 LQKENI. The CDR3 has 11 residues. For the CDR3, the DNA is TGTGCCAGCGGCGAGGTCTATGGCTACACCTTC. Its protein product is CASGEVYGYTF.

In DNA, the CDR3 is TGTGCCAGCAGTTTGGTTCTAGCGGGAGGCACAGATACGCAGTATTTT. It yields the protein CASSLVLAGGTDTQYF. V and J are TRBV28 and TRBJ2-3; 10 bases agree with TRBD2. Trimming at V came to 3 bases and at J to 1 base, leaving 4 bases not matched to a gene. The CDR3 covers 16 residues. Germline assignment: CDR1 MDHEN and CDR2 SYDVKM.

This sequence joins TRBV2 and TRBJ1-2; D unresolved. The CDR3 length is 12 residues. V was clipped by 6 bases and J by 5 bases, with 10 bases between them. CDR1 SNHLY and CDR2 FYNNEI come from the germline V gene. CDR3 DNA: TGTGCCAGCAGCCGAGGGAGATATGGCTACACCTTC. Translating gives CASSRGRYGYTF. Full variable domain (rest looked up from reference TRBV2 and TRBJ1-2): EPEVTQTPSHQVTQMGQEVILRCVPISNHLYFYWYRQILGQKVEFLVSFYNNEISEKSEIFDDQFSVERPDGSNFTLKIRSTKLEDSAMYFCASSRGRYGYTFGSGTRLTVV.

The genes are TRBV27 and TRBJ2-7; the match to TRBD1 covers 11 bases. Germline V gene data show CDR1 as MNHEY and CDR2 as SMNVEV (reference sequence). The CDR3 totals 15 residues. The V gene end was trimmed by 2 bases and the J gene end by 4 bases; junction bases not matched to a gene: 4. The chain's CDR3 is CASSLVGQGAYEQYF. The DNA for the CDR3 is TGTGCCAGCAGTTTAGTAGGACAGGGGGCGTACGAGCAGTACTTC.

The chain recombines TRBV6-1 with TRBJ1-3; perhaps TRBD1 as D (5 bases). V lost 4 bases, J lost 1 base, and 11 bases lay in between. This CDR3 is 15 amino acids long. Germline V lookup: CDR1 MNHNS, CDR2 SASEGT. CDR3 DNA sequence: TGTGCCAGCAGTGTTAGTTCAGGGTCTGGAAACACCATATATTTT. It codes for CASSVSSGSGNTIYF.

The chain uses TRBV9 and TRBJ2-1, with D possibly matching TRBD1 (6 bases). With 0 bases removed from V and 4 bases from J, the gap between germline ends came to 11 bases. This CDR3 spans 15 amino acids. Germline values: CDR1 SGDLS, CDR2 YYNGEE. The CDR3 region is CASSVVQGSYNEQFF. Here the CDR3 DNA reads TGTGCCAGCAGCGTAGTTCAGGGGTCATACAATGAGCAGTTCTTC.

The V call is TRBV10-3, the J call TRBJ1-4, with D perhaps TRBD1 (5 bases). Germline loops: CDR1 ENHRY, CDR2 SYGVKD. V lost 10 bases and J 4 bases, leaving 16 bases between the germline ends. There are 14 residues in the CDR3. The CDR3 region is CASSLGAGNEKLFF. The CDR3 nucleotides are TGTGCCAGTTCCCTAGGGGCCGGTAATGAAAAACTGTTTTTT.

This chain joins TRBV18 and TRBJ2-2; a weak D match, TRBD1 (5 bases). Trimming shortened V by 0 bases and J by 1 base, and 9 bases separated the two germline ends. CDR1 KGHSH and CDR2 LQKENI come from the germline V gene. This CDR3 contains 16 residues. CDR3 amino acids: CASSPPAGLNTGELFF. The CDR3 nucleotides read TGTGCCAGCTCACCACCGGCAGGGCTGAACACCGGGGAGCTGTTTTTT.

The rearrangement links TRBV5-1 to TRBJ2-1; D gene uncertain. The CDR3 spans 12 residues. CDR1 and CDR2 from the germline V gene are SGHRS and YFSETQ. The V gene lost 0 bases and the J gene lost 8 bases, with 6 bases spanning the gap. CDR3 residues: CASSLAFDEQFF. As DNA, the CDR3 is TGCGCCAGCAGCTTGGCGTTCGATGAGCAGTTCTTC.

The chain is built from TRBV19 and TRBJ2-1, with 9 positions matching TRBD1. J was trimmed by 8 bases and V by 7 bases; bases with no gene match: 12. The CDR3 extends over 15 amino acids. The germline V gene encodes CDR1 LNHDA and CDR2 SQIVND (reference sequence). The CDR3 reads CASTILGQGVHEQFF. Written as DNA, the CDR3 is TGTGCCAGTACCATTTTGGGACAGGGAGTGCATGAGCAGTTCTTC.

V gene TRBV28 combines with J gene TRBJ1-5; D is possibly TRBD1 (5 bases). The CDR3 consists of 13 residues. V was cut by 6 bases and J by 5 bases, with 11 bases left in between. Germline lookup yields CDR1 MDHEN and CDR2 SYDVKM. The CDR3 loop is CASSTTDYQPQHF. CDR3 DNA sequence: TGTGCCAGCAGCACGACAGATTATCAGCCCCAGCATTTT.

CDR3 sequence: CASSFLAGGSNEQFF. The CDR3 DNA follows: TGTGCCAGCAGTTTTCTAGCGGGAGGAAGCAATGAGCAGTTCTTC. The V gene is TRBV28, the J gene TRBJ2-1; 11 nucleotides match TRBD2. The CDR3 is made up of 15 amino acids. The V segment lost 3 bases and the J segment 6 bases; nucleotides outside the gene matches: 4. Germline values: CDR1 MDHEN, CDR2 SYDVKM.

This sequence joins TRBV7-9 and TRBJ1-4; no definite D call. From germline, CDR1 is SEHNR and CDR2 FQNEAQ (reference sequence). Trimming stripped 1 base from V and 1 base from J, with 10 bases between. This CDR3 contains 16 residues. As DNA, the CDR3 is TGTGCCAGCAGCTTAGAGGGCGGGCTAACTAATGAAAAACTGTTTTTT. It encodes CASSLEGGLTNEKLFF.

This clone occurred once. The genes are TRBV25-1 and TRBJ2-7; unclear D gene. Per the germline V gene, CDR1 is MGHDK and CDR2 is SYGVNS. The CDR3 covers 11 residues. V gave up 7 bases and J gave up 4 bases, with 8 bases separating them. CDR3 amino acids: CASTDLYEQYF. The CDR3 nucleotides read TGTGCCAGCACCGACTTGTACGAGCAGTACTTC.

The count of this clone is one. The chain has TRBV19 and TRBJ2-2; maybe TRBD2 (6 bases). Germline V lookup: CDR1 LNHDA, CDR2 SQIVND (reference sequence). This CDR3 spans 14 amino acids. Trimming stripped 8 bases from V and 3 bases from J, with 13 bases between. The CDR3 protein is CASGGQGYTGELFF. As DNA, the CDR3 is TGTGCCAGTGGAGGGCAGGGTTACACCGGGGAGCTGTTTTTT.

This chain uses TRBV11-3 with TRBJ2-3; D uncertain. Between the trimmed V and J ends, which lost 1 base and 0 bases, there was a span of 8 bases. Germline assignment: CDR1 SGHNT and CDR2 YENEEA. The CDR3 is made up of 15 amino acids. The CDR3 sequence is CASSLARASTDTQYF. CDR3 bases: TGTGCCAGCAGCTTAGCTCGAGCTAGCACAGATACGCAGTATTTT.

V is TRBV28 and J is TRBJ2-2, with D maybe TRBD2 (6 bases). V shed 8 bases and J shed 0 bases, with 19 bases lying between them. Germline assignment: CDR1 MDHEN and CDR2 SYDVKM. The CDR3 runs to 17 residues. DNA of the CDR3: TGTGCCAGCGGCGACCCCTTAGCGGCGTCGAACACCGGGGAGCTGTTTTTT. Translating it yields CASGDPLAASNTGELFF. The full variable domain, in which reference TRBV28 and TRBJ2-2 provide the parts outside the CDR3, is DVKVTQSSRYLVKRTGEKVFLECVQDMDHENMFWYRQDPGLGLRLIYFSYDVKMKEKGDIPEGYSVSREKKERFSLILESASTNQTSMYLCASGDPLAASNTGELFFGEGSRLTVL.

The chain is built from TRBV5-4 and TRBJ1-3; possible D gene TRBD1, 5 bases. The length of the CDR3 is 15 residues. Germline V gene data show CDR1 as SGHNT and CDR2 as YYREEE (reference sequence). The V and J ends lost 0 bases and 4 bases respectively, with 11 bases between them. The CDR3 nucleotides are TGTGCCAGCAGCTTGGGTGCTGGGGCGGGAAACACCATATATTTT. This translates into CASSLGAGAGNTIYF. The variable domain in full, with the rest retrieved from reference TRBV5-4 and TRBJ1-3, is ETGVTQSPTHLIKTRGQQVTLRCSSQSGHNTVSWYQQALGQGPQFIFQYYREEENGRGNFPPRFSGLQFPNYSSELNVNALELDDSALYLCASSLGAGAGNTIYFGEGSWLTVV.